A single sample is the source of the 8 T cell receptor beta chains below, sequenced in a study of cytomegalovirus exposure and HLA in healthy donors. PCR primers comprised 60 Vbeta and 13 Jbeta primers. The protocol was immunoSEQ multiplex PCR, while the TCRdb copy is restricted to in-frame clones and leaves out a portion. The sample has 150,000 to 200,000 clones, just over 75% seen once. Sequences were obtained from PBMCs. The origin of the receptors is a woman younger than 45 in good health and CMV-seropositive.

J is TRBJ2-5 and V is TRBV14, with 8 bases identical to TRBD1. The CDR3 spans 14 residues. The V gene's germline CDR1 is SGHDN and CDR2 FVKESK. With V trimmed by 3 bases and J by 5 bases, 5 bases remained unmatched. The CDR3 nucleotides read TGTGCCAGCAGCCACGGACAGGGAATGGAGACCCAGTACTTC. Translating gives CASSHGQGMETQYF.

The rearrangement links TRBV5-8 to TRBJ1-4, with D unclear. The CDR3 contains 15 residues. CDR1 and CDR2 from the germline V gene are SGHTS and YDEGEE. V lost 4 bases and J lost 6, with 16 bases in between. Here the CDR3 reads CASSPRSRRDEKLFF. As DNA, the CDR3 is TGTGCCAGCAGCCCCCGATCCAGACGGGATGAAAAACTGTTTTTT.

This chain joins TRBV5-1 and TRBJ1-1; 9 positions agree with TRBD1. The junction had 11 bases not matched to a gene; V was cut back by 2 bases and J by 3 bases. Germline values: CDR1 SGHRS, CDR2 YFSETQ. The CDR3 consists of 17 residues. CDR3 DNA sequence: TGCGCCAGCAGCTTACCAGGGACAGGGATACGACACACTGAAGCTTTCTTT. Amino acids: CASSLPGTGIRHTEAFF.

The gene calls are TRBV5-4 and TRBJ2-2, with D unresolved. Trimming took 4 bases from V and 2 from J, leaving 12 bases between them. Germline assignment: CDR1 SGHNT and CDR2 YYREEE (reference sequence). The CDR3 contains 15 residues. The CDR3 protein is CASSATLLNTGELFF. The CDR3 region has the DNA TGTGCCAGCAGCGCTACTCTCCTAAACACCGGGGAGCTGTTTTTT.

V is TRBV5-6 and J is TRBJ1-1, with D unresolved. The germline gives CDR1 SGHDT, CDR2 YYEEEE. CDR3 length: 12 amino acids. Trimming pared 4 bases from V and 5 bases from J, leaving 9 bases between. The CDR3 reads CASSMSWTEAFF. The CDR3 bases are TGTGCCAGCAGCATGAGTTGGACTGAAGCTTTCTTT.

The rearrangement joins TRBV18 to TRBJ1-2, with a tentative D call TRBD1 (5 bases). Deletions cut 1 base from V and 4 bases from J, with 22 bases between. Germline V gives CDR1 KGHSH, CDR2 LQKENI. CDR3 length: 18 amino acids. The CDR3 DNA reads TGTGCCAGCTCACCACAGAGTCCCCTGGGGGGGAACAGCTATGGCTACACCTTC. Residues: CASSPQSPLGGNSYGYTF.

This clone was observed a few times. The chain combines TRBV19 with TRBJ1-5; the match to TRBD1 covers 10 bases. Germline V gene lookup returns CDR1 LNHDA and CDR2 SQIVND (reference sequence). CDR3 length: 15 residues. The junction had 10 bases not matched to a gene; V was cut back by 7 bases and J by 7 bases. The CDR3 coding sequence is TGTGCCAGTATCCCCCGACAGGGGGCCGGACAGCCCCAGCATTTT. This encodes CASIPRQGAGQPQHF. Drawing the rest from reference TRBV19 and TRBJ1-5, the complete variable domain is DGGITQSPKYLFRKEGQNVTLSCEQNLNHDAMYWYRQDPGQGLRLIYYSQIVNDFQKGDIAEGYSVSREKKESFPLTVTSAQKNPTAFYLCASIPRQGAGQPQHFGDGTRLSIL.

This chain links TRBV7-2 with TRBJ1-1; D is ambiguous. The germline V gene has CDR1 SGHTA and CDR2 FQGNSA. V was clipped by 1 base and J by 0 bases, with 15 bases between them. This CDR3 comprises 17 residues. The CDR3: CASSLGGGSFMNTEAFF. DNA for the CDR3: TGTGCCAGCAGCTTAGGGGGAGGTTCTTTTATGAACACTGAAGCTTTCTTT.